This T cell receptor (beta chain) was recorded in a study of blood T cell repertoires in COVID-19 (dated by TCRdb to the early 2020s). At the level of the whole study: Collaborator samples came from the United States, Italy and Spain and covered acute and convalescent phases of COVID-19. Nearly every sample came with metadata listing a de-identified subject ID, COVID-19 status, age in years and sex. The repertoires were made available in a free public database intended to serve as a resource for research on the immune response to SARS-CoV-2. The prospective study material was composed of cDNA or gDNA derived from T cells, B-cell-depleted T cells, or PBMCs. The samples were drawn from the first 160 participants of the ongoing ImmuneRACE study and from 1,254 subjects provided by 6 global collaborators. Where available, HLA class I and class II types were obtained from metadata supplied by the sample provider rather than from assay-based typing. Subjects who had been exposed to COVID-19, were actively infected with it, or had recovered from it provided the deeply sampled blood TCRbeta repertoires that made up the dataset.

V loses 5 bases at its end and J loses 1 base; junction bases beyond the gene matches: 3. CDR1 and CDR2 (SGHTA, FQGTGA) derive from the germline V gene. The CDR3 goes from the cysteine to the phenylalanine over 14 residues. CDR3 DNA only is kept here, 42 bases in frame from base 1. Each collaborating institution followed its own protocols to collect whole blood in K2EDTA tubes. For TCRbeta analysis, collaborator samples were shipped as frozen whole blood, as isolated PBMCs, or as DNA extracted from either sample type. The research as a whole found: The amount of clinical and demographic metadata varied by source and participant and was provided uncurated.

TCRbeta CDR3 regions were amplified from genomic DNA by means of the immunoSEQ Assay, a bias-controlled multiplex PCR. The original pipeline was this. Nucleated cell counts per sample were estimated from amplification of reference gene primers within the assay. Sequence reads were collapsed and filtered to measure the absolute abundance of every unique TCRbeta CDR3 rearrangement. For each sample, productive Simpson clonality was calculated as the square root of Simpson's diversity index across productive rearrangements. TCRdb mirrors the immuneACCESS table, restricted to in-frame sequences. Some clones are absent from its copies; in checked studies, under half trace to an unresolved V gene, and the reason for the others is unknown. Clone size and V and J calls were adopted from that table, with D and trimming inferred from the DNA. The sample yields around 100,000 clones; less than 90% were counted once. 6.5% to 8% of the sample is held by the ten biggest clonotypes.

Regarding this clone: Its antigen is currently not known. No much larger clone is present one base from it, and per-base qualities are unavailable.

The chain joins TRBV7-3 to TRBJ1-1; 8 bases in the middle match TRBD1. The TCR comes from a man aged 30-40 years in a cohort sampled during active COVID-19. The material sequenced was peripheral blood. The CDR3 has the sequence CASSHGTGNTEAFF. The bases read TGTGCCAGCAGCCATGGGACAGGGAACACTGAAGCTTTCTTT.